The T cell receptor (beta chain) described here comes from a study of blood T cell repertoires in COVID-19. Overall study context: Italy, Spain and the United States were the sources of the convalescent and acute COVID-19 samples. T cells, B-cell-depleted T cells, or PBMCs provided the cDNA or gDNA that served as material.

The authors' processing: Amplification of reference gene primers was used by the study to estimate nucleated cell counts. The data were produced by immunoSEQ multiplex PCR, yet TCRdb's version contains in-frame clones alone and is incomplete. Clonal size and the V and J genes are those of that table, whereas D and trimming came from the DNA. This sample has 90,000 to 120,000 clones, with about 93% found just once. The V and J ends lost 4 bases and 5 bases, in that order; junction bases with no gene match: 10. This CDR3 comprises 17 residues. Looked up from germline, CDR1 is SGHDT and CDR2 is YYEEEE. The chain has TRBV5-6 and TRBJ2-5; 14 bases match TRBD2. This receptor was obtained from a woman aged 30 to 39 with acute or convalescent COVID-19. The sample was peripheral blood. Here the CDR3 DNA reads TGTGCCAGCAGCCGACTAGCGGGGGGGCAGGAGCAGGAGACCCAGTACTTC. Translation: CASSRLAGGQEQETQYF.